The entry that follows covers one T cell receptor (beta chain) sequence. These data are taken from a study of shared clonotypes between healthy human individuals. Method: immunoSEQ multiplex PCR; TCRdb's copy keeps in-frame clones and lacks some. The sample lists around 2,000,000 clones; approximately 94% were seen once. CD45RO negativity and positive selection for CCR7 defined naive CD8 cells, a population that excluded terminally differentiated effector memory CD45RA+ cells. V was pared by 4 bases and J by 2 bases, with 15 bases between. The CDR3 spans 15 residues. Germline values: CDR1 PRHDT, CDR2 FYEKMQ (reference sequence).

The chain is built from TRBV13 and TRBJ2-7; D uncertain. This TCR came from a man between 18 and 29 years old in good health. Sequencing was carried out using naive CD8+ T cells sorted from blood. CDR3 protein: CASSYQLTPTYEQYF. The CDR3 nucleotides are TGTGCCAGCAGCTACCAACTAACCCCAACCTACGAGCAGTACTTC.